What follows describes a single T cell receptor (beta chain). This sample is drawn from a study of blood T cell repertoires in COVID-19. Study details: Acute and convalescent COVID-19 samples came from the United States, Italy and Spain. PBMCs, B-cell-depleted T cells, or T cells were the source of the cDNA or gDNA that made up the material.

Trimming pared 6 bases from V and 3 bases from J, leaving 12 bases between. Per germline, CDR1 WNHNN and CDR2 SYGVQD (reference sequence). The CDR3 runs to 13 residues. The authors' processing: Nucleated cell counts were estimated from reference gene primer amplification. Repertoires were generated with immunoSEQ multiplex PCR, while TCRdb's copy carries only in-frame clones and drops some. V, J and clone size reflect that table, while D and trimming were determined from the DNA. The sample records around 270,000 clones, 75% to 90% being singletons. This receptor was obtained from a man aged 25-45 years with active or convalescent COVID-19. V and J are TRBV10-1 and TRBJ2-7; D may be TRBD1 (6 bases). Sequencing input: peripheral blood. CDR3: CASSRDTNYEQYF. In DNA, the CDR3 is TGCGCCAGCAGCCGGGACACAAACTACGAGCAGTACTTC.